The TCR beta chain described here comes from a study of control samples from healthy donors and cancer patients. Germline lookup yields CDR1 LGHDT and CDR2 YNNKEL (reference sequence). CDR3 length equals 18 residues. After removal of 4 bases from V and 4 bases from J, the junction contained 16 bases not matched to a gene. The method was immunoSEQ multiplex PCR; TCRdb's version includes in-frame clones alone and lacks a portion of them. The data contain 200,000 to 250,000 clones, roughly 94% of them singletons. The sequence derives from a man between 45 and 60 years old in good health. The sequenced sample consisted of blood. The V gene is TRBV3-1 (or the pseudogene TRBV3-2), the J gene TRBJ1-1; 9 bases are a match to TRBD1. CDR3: CASSRRDRALEGSTEAFF. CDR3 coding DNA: TGTGCCAGCAGCCGCCGGGACAGGGCGTTGGAAGGAAGCACTGAAGCTTTCTTT.